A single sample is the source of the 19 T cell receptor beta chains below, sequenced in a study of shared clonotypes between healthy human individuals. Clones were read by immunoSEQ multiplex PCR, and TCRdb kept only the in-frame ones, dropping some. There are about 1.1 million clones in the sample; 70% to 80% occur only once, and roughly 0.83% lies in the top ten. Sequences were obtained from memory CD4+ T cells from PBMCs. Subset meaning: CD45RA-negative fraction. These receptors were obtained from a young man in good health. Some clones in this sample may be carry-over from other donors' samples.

The CDR3 coding sequence is TGTGCCAGCATCAGGGGTCGCAATCAGCCCCAGCATTTT. Its protein is CASIRGRNQPQHF. This chain links TRBV28 with TRBJ1-5; TRBD1 might be the D (6 bases). The V end lost 7 bases, the J end lost 2 bases, and 9 bases lay between the germline ends. Germline CDR1 is MDHEN and CDR2 is SYDVKM. This CDR3 is built from 13 residues.

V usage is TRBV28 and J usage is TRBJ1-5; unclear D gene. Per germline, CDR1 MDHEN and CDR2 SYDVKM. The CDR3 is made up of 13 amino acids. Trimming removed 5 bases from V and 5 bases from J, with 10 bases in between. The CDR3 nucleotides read TGTGCCAGCAGTCCAAGTTTGTATCAGCCCCAGCATTTT. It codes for CASSPSLYQPQHF.

As DNA, the CDR3 is TGTGCCAGCAGCTTAGACGCCCTTGGTGGTTCCCTAGCCAAAAACATTCAGTACTTC. This translates into CASSLDALGGSLAKNIQYF. The gene calls are TRBV7-9 and TRBJ2-4; D unresolved. Germline loops: CDR1 SEHNR, CDR2 FQNEAQ (reference sequence). The CDR3 consists of 19 residues. Trimming took 1 base from V and 0 from J, leaving 19 bases between them.

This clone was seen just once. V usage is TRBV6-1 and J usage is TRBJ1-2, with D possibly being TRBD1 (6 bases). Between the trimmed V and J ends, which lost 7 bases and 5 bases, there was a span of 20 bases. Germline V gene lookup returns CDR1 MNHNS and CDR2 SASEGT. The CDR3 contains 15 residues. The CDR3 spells CASTPKGDGRYGYTF. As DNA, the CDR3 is TGTGCCAGCACCCCGAAGGGGGACGGGCGTTATGGCTACACCTTC.

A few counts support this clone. The DNA of the CDR3 is TGCGCCAGCAGCTCACTGGACAGCCCCTACGAGCAGTACTTC. Translation: CASSSLDSPYEQYF. The chain combines TRBV5-1 with TRBJ2-7; TRBD1 is a possible D gene (6 bases). The CDR3 consists of 14 residues. Germline V gives CDR1 SGHRS, CDR2 YFSETQ. The V end lost 3 bases, the J end lost 2 bases, and 12 bases lay between the germline ends.

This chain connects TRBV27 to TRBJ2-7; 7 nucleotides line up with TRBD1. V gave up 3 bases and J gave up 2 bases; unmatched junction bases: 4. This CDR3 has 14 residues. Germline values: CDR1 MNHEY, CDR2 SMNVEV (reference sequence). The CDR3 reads CASSFRDSPYEQYF. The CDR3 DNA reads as TGTGCCAGCAGTTTCCGGGACAGTCCCTACGAGCAGTACTTC.

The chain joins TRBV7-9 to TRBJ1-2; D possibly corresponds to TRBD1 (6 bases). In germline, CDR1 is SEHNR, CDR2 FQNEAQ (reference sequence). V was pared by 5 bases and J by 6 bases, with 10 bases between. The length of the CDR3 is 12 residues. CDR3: CASSIGGHGYTF. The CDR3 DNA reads TGTGCCAGCAGCATAGGGGGTCATGGCTACACCTTC.

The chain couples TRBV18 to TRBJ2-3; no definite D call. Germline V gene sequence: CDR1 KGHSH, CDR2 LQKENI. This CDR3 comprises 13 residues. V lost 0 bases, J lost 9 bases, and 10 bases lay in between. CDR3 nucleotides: TGTGCCAGCTCACCACCGTCTGATGTGACGCAGTATTTT. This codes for CASSPPSDVTQYF.

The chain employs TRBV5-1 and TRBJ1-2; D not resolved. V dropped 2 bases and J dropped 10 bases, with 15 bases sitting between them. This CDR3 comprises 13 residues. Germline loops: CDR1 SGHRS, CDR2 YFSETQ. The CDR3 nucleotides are TGCGCCAGCAGCTTCGGGGTGGGGAAGGACTACACCTTC. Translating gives CASSFGVGKDYTF.

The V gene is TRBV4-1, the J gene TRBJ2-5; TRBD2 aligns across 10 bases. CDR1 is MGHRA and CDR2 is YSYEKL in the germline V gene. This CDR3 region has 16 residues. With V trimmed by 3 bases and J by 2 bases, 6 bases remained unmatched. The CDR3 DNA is TGCGCCAGCAGCCAGGCCATGACTAGCGGGCAAGAGACCCAGTACTTC. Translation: CASSQAMTSGQETQYF.

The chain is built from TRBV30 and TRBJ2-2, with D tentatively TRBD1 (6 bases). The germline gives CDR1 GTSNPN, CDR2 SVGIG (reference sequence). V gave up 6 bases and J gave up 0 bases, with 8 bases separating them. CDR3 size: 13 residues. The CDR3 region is CACDRSNTGELFF. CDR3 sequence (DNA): TGTGCCTGTGACAGGTCGAACACCGGGGAGCTGTTTTTT.

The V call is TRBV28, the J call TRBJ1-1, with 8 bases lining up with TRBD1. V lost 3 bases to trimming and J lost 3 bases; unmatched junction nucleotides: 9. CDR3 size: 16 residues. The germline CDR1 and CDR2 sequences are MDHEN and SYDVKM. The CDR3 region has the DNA TGTGCCAGCAGTTTGGATACAGGGGGGACTTACACTGAAGCTTTCTTT. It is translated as CASSLDTGGTYTEAFF.

This CDR3 is CASSLSDRVPYTF. CDR3 DNA sequence: TGTGCCAGCAGTCTATCTGACAGGGTCCCTTACACCTTC. V usage is TRBV6-5 and J usage is TRBJ1-2; 7 nucleotides match TRBD1. Trimming at V came to 5 bases and at J to 11 bases, leaving 11 bases not matched to a gene. The CDR3 consists of 13 residues. Germline-derived CDR1 and CDR2 are MNHEY and SVGAGI.

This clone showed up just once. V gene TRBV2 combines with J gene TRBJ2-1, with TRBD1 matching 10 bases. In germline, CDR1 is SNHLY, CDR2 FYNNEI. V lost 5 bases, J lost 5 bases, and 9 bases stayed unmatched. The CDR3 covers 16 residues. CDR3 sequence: CASSRQGQGTHNEQFF. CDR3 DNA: TGTGCCAGCAGTAGGCAGGGACAGGGGACCCACAATGAGCAGTTCTTC.

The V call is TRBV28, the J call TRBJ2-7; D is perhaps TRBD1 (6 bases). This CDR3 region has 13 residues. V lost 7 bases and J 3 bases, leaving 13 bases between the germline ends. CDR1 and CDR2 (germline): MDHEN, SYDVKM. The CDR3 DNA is TGTGCCAGCACCAGGGACACCAGCTACGAGCAGTACTTC. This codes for CASTRDTSYEQYF.

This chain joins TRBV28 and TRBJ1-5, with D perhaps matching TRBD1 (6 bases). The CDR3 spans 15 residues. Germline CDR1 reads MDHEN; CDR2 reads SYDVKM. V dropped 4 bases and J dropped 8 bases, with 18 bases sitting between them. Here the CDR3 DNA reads TGTGCCAGCAGTTCCGCAACGGACAGACTAGAGCCCCAGCATTTT. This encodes CASSSATDRLEPQHF.

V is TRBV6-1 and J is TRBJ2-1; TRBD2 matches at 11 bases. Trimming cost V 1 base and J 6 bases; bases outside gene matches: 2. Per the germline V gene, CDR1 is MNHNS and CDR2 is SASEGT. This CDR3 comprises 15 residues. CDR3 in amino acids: CASSEGLAGLNEQFF. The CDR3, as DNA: TGTGCCAGCAGTGAAGGACTAGCGGGGCTCAATGAGCAGTTCTTC.

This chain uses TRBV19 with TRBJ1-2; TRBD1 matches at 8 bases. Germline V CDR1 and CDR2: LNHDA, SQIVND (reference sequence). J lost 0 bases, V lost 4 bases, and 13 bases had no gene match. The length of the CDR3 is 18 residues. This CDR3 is CASSTSRLRDRSNYGYTF. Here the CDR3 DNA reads TGTGCCAGTAGTACGTCACGCCTTCGGGACAGGTCTAACTATGGCTACACCTTC.

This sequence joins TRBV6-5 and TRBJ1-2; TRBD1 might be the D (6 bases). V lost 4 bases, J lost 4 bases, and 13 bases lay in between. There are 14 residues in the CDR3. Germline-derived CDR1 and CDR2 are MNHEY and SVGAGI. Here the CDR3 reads CASSFLDRSYGYTF. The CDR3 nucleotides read TGTGCCAGCAGTTTTCTTGACAGGTCCTATGGCTACACCTTC.